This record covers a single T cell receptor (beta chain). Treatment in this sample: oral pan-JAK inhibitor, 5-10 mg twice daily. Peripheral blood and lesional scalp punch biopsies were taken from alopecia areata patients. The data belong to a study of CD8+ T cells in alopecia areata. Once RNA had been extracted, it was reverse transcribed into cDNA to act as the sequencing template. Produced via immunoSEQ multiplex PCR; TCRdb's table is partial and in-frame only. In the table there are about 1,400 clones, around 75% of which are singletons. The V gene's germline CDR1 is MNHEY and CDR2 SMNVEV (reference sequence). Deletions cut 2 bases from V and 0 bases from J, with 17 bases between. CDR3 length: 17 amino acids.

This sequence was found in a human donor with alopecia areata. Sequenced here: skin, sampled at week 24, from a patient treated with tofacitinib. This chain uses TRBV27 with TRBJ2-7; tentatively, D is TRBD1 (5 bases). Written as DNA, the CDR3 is TGTGCCAGCAGTTTAGGTTTGGGGCCGCCTGCCTCCTACGAGCAGTACTTC. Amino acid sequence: CASSLGLGPPASYEQYF.